A selection of T cell receptor beta chains follows, all from one sample in a study of cytomegalovirus exposure and HLA in healthy donors. Repertoires were generated with immunoSEQ multiplex PCR, while TCRdb's copy carries only in-frame clones and drops some. The sample yields 100,000 to 150,000 clones, about 71% seen once. Specimen: PBMCs. The receptors derive from a woman aged 45-65 years in good health and CMV-seronegative. CDR3s include the opening cysteine and the closing phenylalanine or tryptophan. A D gene is named only where the DNA matches it firmly. Rows may omit the clone size; those that give it use once, few, many or a size class.

CDR3nt: TGTGCCAGCAGCCCGACGGGGTTGGGCTACACCTTC; CDR3aa: CASSPTGLGYTF; abundance: once; d_gene: .; v_gene: TRBV5-4; j_gene: TRBJ1-2
CDR3nt: TGTGCCAGCAGCGTGACCGGGACAGGAGATGAAAAACTGTTTTTT; CDR3aa: CASSVTGTGDEKLFF; abundance: .; d_gene: TRBD1; v_gene: TRBV9; j_gene: TRBJ1-4
CDR3nt: TGCGCCAGCAGCTTTCAGGTGGACTACCAGTTCTTC; CDR3aa: CASSFQVDYQFF; abundance: medium-sized; d_gene: .; v_gene: TRBV5-1; j_gene: TRBJ2-1
CDR3nt: TGTGCCAGCAGCTTGGTCGCTAGCGGGAGGGCCGGGGTAACCTACGAGCAGTACTTC; CDR3aa: CASSLVASGRAGVTYEQYF; abundance: few; d_gene: TRBD2; v_gene: TRBV5-6; j_gene: TRBJ2-7
CDR3nt: TGTGCCAGTAGTCCGGGACAGGGGGCGAAAGGCTACACCTTC; CDR3aa: CASSPGQGAKGYTF; abundance: .; d_gene: TRBD1; v_gene: TRBV19; j_gene: TRBJ1-2
CDR3nt: TGTGCCAGCAGCCCTGGTCGGACTAGCGGGAGCTACGAGCAGTACTTC; CDR3aa: CASSPGRTSGSYEQYF; abundance: .; d_gene: TRBD2; v_gene: TRBV5-4; j_gene: TRBJ2-7
CDR3nt: TGTGCCAGCAGCGGCCTTAGCGGGAGGGGCACCGGGGAGCTGTTTTTT; CDR3aa: CASSGLSGRGTGELFF; abundance: .; d_gene: TRBD2; v_gene: TRBV7-9; j_gene: TRBJ2-2
CDR3nt: TGTGCCAGCAGCTTAGAGGGGAGGGGCGGTGAAAAACTGTTTTTT; CDR3aa: CASSLEGRGGEKLFF; abundance: .; d_gene: .; v_gene: TRBV11-2; j_gene: TRBJ1-4
CDR3nt: TGTGCCATCAGTGAGTTGTCGGGGACAGATACGCAGTATTTT; CDR3aa: CAISELSGTDTQYF; abundance: few; d_gene: .; v_gene: TRBV10-3; j_gene: TRBJ2-3
CDR3nt: TGTGCCAGCAGTTCTACAGGGGTTTGGGGCTACACCTTC; CDR3aa: CASSSTGVWGYTF; abundance: few; d_gene: TRBD1; v_gene: TRBV27; j_gene: TRBJ1-2
CDR3nt: TGTGCCAGCAGCTTTAATACAGGGGGCCTCTACGAGCAGTACTTC; CDR3aa: CASSFNTGGLYEQYF; abundance: .; d_gene: TRBD1; v_gene: TRBV7-8; j_gene: TRBJ2-7
CDR3nt: TGTGCCAGCAGCGCTAGGACTAGCGGAGAGACCCAGTACTTC; CDR3aa: CASSARTSGETQYF; abundance: .; d_gene: TRBD2; v_gene: TRBV9; j_gene: TRBJ2-5
CDR3nt: TGTGCTAGTGGTAGGGGACTTGCACACACAGATACGCAGTATTTT; CDR3aa: CASGRGLAHTDTQYF; abundance: .; d_gene: .; v_gene: TRBV12-5; j_gene: TRBJ2-3
CDR3nt: TGTGCCAGCATTCCCGGACTAACGACCTACAATGAGCAGTTCTTC; CDR3aa: CASIPGLTTYNEQFF; abundance: .; d_gene: .; v_gene: TRBV7-2; j_gene: TRBJ2-1
CDR3nt: TGTGCCTGGTCTAGGACTCGGAACAATGAGCAGTTCTTC; CDR3aa: CAWSRTRNNEQFF; abundance: .; d_gene: .; v_gene: TRBV30; j_gene: TRBJ2-1
CDR3nt: TGCGCCAGACAGTATACCACCTACGAGCAGTACTTC; CDR3aa: CARQYTTYEQYF; abundance: few; d_gene: .; v_gene: TRBV10-1; j_gene: TRBJ2-7
CDR3nt: TGTGCCAGCAGTTTAAGGGCCCTGACAGGCCGCACCCTGTACAATGAGCAGTTCTTC; CDR3aa: CASSLRALTGRTLYNEQFF; abundance: few; d_gene: .; v_gene: TRBV28; j_gene: TRBJ2-1
CDR3nt: TGTGCCAGCAGCCCCAGGCTAGCGGACTACGAGCAGTACTTC; CDR3aa: CASSPRLADYEQYF; abundance: .; d_gene: TRBD2; v_gene: TRBV7-9; j_gene: TRBJ2-7
CDR3nt: TGCGCCAGCAGCCCGGGACTAGCGGTTTGGAATGAGCAGTTCTTC; CDR3aa: CASSPGLAVWNEQFF; abundance: .; d_gene: TRBD2; v_gene: TRBV4-3; j_gene: TRBJ2-1
CDR3nt: TGTTCCAGCAACCAAGGACTAGCGGGGTCTAGCACAGATACGCAGTATTTT; CDR3aa: CSSNQGLAGSSTDTQYF; abundance: .; d_gene: TRBD2; v_gene: TRBV7-9; j_gene: TRBJ2-3
CDR3nt: TGCGCCAGCAGCCAGGTCCCTCTCGGCAGGTCCTACGAGCAGTACTTC; CDR3aa: CASSQVPLGRSYEQYF; abundance: .; d_gene: .; v_gene: TRBV4-1; j_gene: TRBJ2-7
CDR3nt: TGTGCCAGCAGTCCCGACAGAGATAATTCACCCCTCCACTTT; CDR3aa: CASSPDRDNSPLHF; abundance: .; d_gene: .; v_gene: TRBV27; j_gene: TRBJ1-6
CDR3nt: TGTGCCAGCAGTGGGACAGGGGGACCTGGCTACACCTTC; CDR3aa: CASSGTGGPGYTF; abundance: few; d_gene: TRBD1; v_gene: TRBV27; j_gene: TRBJ1-2
CDR3nt: TGTGCCAGCAGCTCTTCCGGGACTAGCTACAATGAGCAGTTCTTC; CDR3aa: CASSSSGTSYNEQFF; abundance: .; d_gene: TRBD2; v_gene: TRBV7-3; j_gene: TRBJ2-1
CDR3nt: TGTGCCACCGGACTAGCGGGAAACATTCAGTACTTC; CDR3aa: CATGLAGNIQYF; abundance: few; d_gene: TRBD2; v_gene: TRBV2; j_gene: TRBJ2-4
CDR3nt: TGTGCCAGCAGCTCCGGGACAGGGGGCCCCGGTAACACTGAAGCTTTCTTT; CDR3aa: CASSSGTGGPGNTEAFF; abundance: .; d_gene: TRBD1; v_gene: TRBV7-6; j_gene: TRBJ1-1
CDR3nt: TGTGCCACCAACCGGGACAGGATTGGAAATGAGCAGTTCTTC; CDR3aa: CATNRDRIGNEQFF; abundance: .; d_gene: TRBD1; v_gene: TRBV15; j_gene: TRBJ2-1
CDR3nt: TGTGCCAGCAGCTTCAGGGGGCGGAACACTGAAGCTTTCTTT; CDR3aa: CASSFRGRNTEAFF; abundance: few; d_gene: TRBD1; v_gene: TRBV7-6; j_gene: TRBJ1-1
CDR3nt: TGTGCCAGCAGCTTAGAGGGACTAGCGGTCTACGAGCAGTACTTC; CDR3aa: CASSLEGLAVYEQYF; abundance: .; d_gene: TRBD2; v_gene: TRBV11-2; j_gene: TRBJ2-7
CDR3nt: TGTGCCAGCAGCTTAACTATGGACAGGGGGCGCGTGGTCGGCGACAATGAGCAGTTCTTC; CDR3aa: CASSLTMDRGRVVGDNEQFF; abundance: .; d_gene: TRBD1; v_gene: TRBV7-3; j_gene: TRBJ2-1
CDR3nt: TGTGCCAGCAGCCGACAGGGCGATAGCTCCTACGAGCAGTACTTC; CDR3aa: CASSRQGDSSYEQYF; abundance: few; d_gene: TRBD1; v_gene: TRBV7-9; j_gene: TRBJ2-7
CDR3nt: TGCGCCAGCAGTCTGCCGGGACTAGGAAACGAGCAGTACTTC; CDR3aa: CASSLPGLGNEQYF; abundance: once; d_gene: TRBD2; v_gene: TRBV4-1; j_gene: TRBJ2-7
CDR3nt: TGTGCCAGCAGTTTTACAGGGGGCTGGTCTGAAGCTTTCTTT; CDR3aa: CASSFTGGWSEAFF; abundance: .; d_gene: TRBD1; v_gene: TRBV28; j_gene: TRBJ1-1
CDR3nt: TGTGCCAGCAGGAGGGAGGGACACACGAACACTGAAGCTTTCTTT; CDR3aa: CASRREGHTNTEAFF; abundance: .; d_gene: .; v_gene: TRBV6-1; j_gene: TRBJ1-1
CDR3nt: TGCAGCGTTGAAGATCTATTGACAGATACGCAGTATTTT; CDR3aa: CSVEDLLTDTQYF; abundance: few; d_gene: .; v_gene: TRBV29-1; j_gene: TRBJ2-3
CDR3nt: TGTGCCACCAGCAGTAGTGGCGGAGCGAACACTGAAGCTTTCTTT; CDR3aa: CATSSSGGANTEAFF; abundance: .; d_gene: .; v_gene: TRBV15; j_gene: TRBJ1-1
CDR3nt: TGTGCCAGCAGCCGCCCTAACGCCGGGACAGGGACTAGCACAGATACGCAGTATTTT; CDR3aa: CASSRPNAGTGTSTDTQYF; abundance: few; d_gene: TRBD1; v_gene: TRBV4-2; j_gene: TRBJ2-3
CDR3nt: TGTTCCAGCAGCTTAGCTCTTGGGCTCTTCACCGGGGAGCTGTTTTTT; CDR3aa: CSSSLALGLFTGELFF; abundance: .; d_gene: .; v_gene: TRBV7-9; j_gene: TRBJ2-2
CDR3nt: TGTGCCTGGACGGAGGGGGGGCTAGGCGATGGCTACACCTTC; CDR3aa: CAWTEGGLGDGYTF; abundance: .; d_gene: .; v_gene: TRBV30; j_gene: TRBJ1-2
CDR3nt: TGCAGCGTTGAAACTGGCGGCGGGAACTATGGCTACACCTTC; CDR3aa: CSVETGGGNYGYTF; abundance: .; d_gene: .; v_gene: TRBV29-1; j_gene: TRBJ1-2
CDR3nt: TGCGCCAGCAGCTTGGATGGGAGGGGATCCTACGAGCAGTACTTC; CDR3aa: CASSLDGRGSYEQYF; abundance: .; d_gene: TRBD2; v_gene: TRBV5-1; j_gene: TRBJ2-7
CDR3nt: TGTGCCAGCAGCACCCACAGGGGGTCAAATGAGCAGTTCTTC; CDR3aa: CASSTHRGSNEQFF; abundance: few; d_gene: TRBD1; v_gene: TRBV28; j_gene: TRBJ2-1